Listed here are 24 T cell receptor beta chains from one sample, sequenced in a study of control samples from healthy donors and cancer patients. TCRdb's copy holds only in-frame clones and misses some; the assay was immunoSEQ multiplex PCR. The table includes 400,000 to 500,000 clones, 90% detected once. Source material: PBMCs. Every receptor here comes from a man aged 35-49 years with head and neck cancer.

The CDR3 loop is CASSPTGQGAPTEAFF. The CDR3 region has the DNA TGCGCCAGCAGCCCGACGGGACAGGGGGCACCTACTGAAGCTTTCTTT. The chain has TRBV4-3 and TRBJ1-1; 12 bases are shared with TRBD1. Looked up from germline, CDR1 is LGHNA and CDR2 is YSLEER. The J segment lost 5 bases and the V segment lost 4 bases, leaving 8 bases of the junction unmatched. This CDR3 comprises 16 residues.

V gene TRBV11-2 combines with J gene TRBJ1-4, with D perhaps matching TRBD1 (6 bases). The V and J ends lost 5 bases and 3 bases respectively, with 13 bases between them. This CDR3 is 15 amino acids long. From germline, CDR1 is SGHAT and CDR2 FQNNGV. CDR3 sequence (DNA): TGTGCCAGCAGCCCGAACAGGGAAGCTAATGAAAAACTGTTTTTT. Translated, it gives CASSPNREANEKLFF.

V is TRBV5-4 and J is TRBJ2-3; 8 positions match TRBD2. The CDR3 extends over 16 amino acids. V trimming: 2 bases; J trimming: 6 bases; junction bases outside the gene matches: 11. Germline V gives CDR1 SGHNT, CDR2 YYREEE (reference sequence). CDR3 sequence: CASSLVSGLAGDTQYF. The CDR3 coding sequence is TGTGCCAGCAGCTTAGTTTCCGGACTAGCAGGGGATACGCAGTATTTT.

The chain links TRBV3-1 (or the pseudogene TRBV3-2) to TRBJ1-4; 7 bases are a match to TRBD1. Trimming at V came to 2 bases and at J to 5 bases, leaving 5 bases not matched to a gene. This CDR3 contains 15 residues. Germline CDR1 LGHDT, CDR2 YNNKEL (reference sequence). CDR3 in DNA: TGTGCCAGCAGCCAAAGACAGGGAGGGAATGAAAAACTGTTTTTT. Protein sequence: CASSQRQGGNEKLFF.

This clone has ten or more counts. This chain uses TRBV28 with TRBJ1-5; TRBD1 agrees at 7 bases. Unmatched junction bases numbered 6, after V lost 3 bases and J lost 1 base. The CDR3 extends over 16 amino acids. Looked up from germline, CDR1 is MDHEN and CDR2 is SYDVKM. The CDR3: CASSFYPGQSNQPQHF. CDR3 DNA sequence: TGTGCCAGCAGTTTTTATCCGGGACAGAGCAATCAGCCCCAGCATTTT. Together with reference TRBV28 and TRBJ1-5, the CDR3 gives the full variable domain: DVKVTQSSRYLVKRTGEKVFLECVQDMDHENMFWYRQDPGLGLRLIYFSYDVKMKEKGDIPEGYSVSREKKERFSLILESASTNQTSMYLCASSFYPGQSNQPQHFGDGTRLSIL.

The CDR3 DNA reads as TGTGCCAGCACCCTGTGGACCGGTCTCTCCTACGAGCAGTACTTC. Translating it yields CASTLWTGLSYEQYF. The genes are TRBV7-9 and TRBJ2-7; D is ambiguous. This CDR3 region has 15 residues. V lost 7 bases and J lost 0, with 16 bases in between. The V gene's germline CDR1 is SEHNR and CDR2 FQNEAQ (reference sequence).

This clone was found once. The chain recombines TRBV5-1 with TRBJ1-4; D gene ambiguous. The V end lost 6 bases, the J end lost 5 bases, and 14 bases lay between the germline ends. Germline loops: CDR1 SGHRS, CDR2 YFSETQ. This CDR3 has 14 amino acids. The CDR3 is CASKVVWGNEKLFF. The CDR3, as DNA: TGCGCCAGCAAGGTAGTCTGGGGAAATGAAAAACTGTTTTTT.

V usage is TRBV5-5 and J usage is TRBJ1-2; D ambiguous. Germline CDR1 reads SGHKS; CDR2 reads YYEKEE (reference sequence). Trimming shortened V by 0 bases and J by 7 bases, and 13 bases separated the two germline ends. The CDR3 length is 14 residues. This CDR3 reads CASSLDMGWAGYTF. The CDR3 coding sequence is TGTGCCAGCAGCTTGGATATGGGTTGGGCTGGCTACACCTTC.

The chain links TRBV30 to TRBJ2-3; D ambiguous. The germline V gene encodes CDR1 GTSNPN and CDR2 SVGIG (reference sequence). Trimming removed 5 bases from V and 3 bases from J, with 9 bases in between. This CDR3 is built from 12 residues. The CDR3 DNA follows: TGTGCCTGGGAGGTTGGGACAGATACGCAGTATTTT. It is translated as CAWEVGTDTQYF.

Note on this clone: The junction shows a germline mismatch at one end, possibly a read error. This chain links TRBV7-7 with TRBJ2-3, with 8 bases matching TRBD2. The CDR3 has 19 amino acids. Germline values: CDR1 SSHAT, CDR2 FNYEAQ (reference sequence). The DNA of the CDR3 is TGTGCTAGCAGCTTAGAAGGCGGGGGGCCGACCTGGGACACAGATACGCAGTATTTT. The encoded protein is CASSLEGGGPTWDTDTQYF.

The V call is TRBV6-5, the J call TRBJ1-6, with 9 bases that match TRBD1. V lost 6 bases to trimming and J lost 10 bases; unmatched junction nucleotides: 10. Germline V gene data show CDR1 as MNHEY and CDR2 as SVGAGI. This CDR3 region has 15 residues. CDR3 nucleotide sequence: TGTGCCAGCAGCTTGGACAGGGGAGGATACTCACCCCTCCACTTT. Translated, it gives CASSLDRGGYSPLHF.

This clone is a singleton in its sample. The V gene is TRBV9, the J gene TRBJ1-4; weak D call: TRBD1 (6 bases). Germline V gene data show CDR1 as SGDLS and CDR2 as YYNGEE. The CDR3 is 14 residues long. V was clipped by 5 bases and J by 8 bases, with 16 bases between them. The CDR3 coding sequence is TGTGCCAGCAGTAAAGGGGGGTTAGGGGAAAAACTGTTTTTT. It specifies CASSKGGLGEKLFF.

The V and J genes are TRBV12-3 or TRBV12-4 and TRBJ2-2; the match to TRBD1 covers 9 bases. Trimming cost V 6 bases and J 13 bases; bases outside gene matches: 6. There are 12 residues in the CDR3. CDR3: CASSRDRDGLFF. For the CDR3, the DNA is TGTGCCAGCAGCCGGGACAGGGATGGGCTGTTTTTT.

CDR3 in amino acids: CASSYGQGRGNYGYTF. The CDR3, as DNA: TGTGCCAGCAGTTATGGTCAGGGAAGAGGAAACTATGGCTACACCTTC. This chain uses TRBV6-5 with TRBJ1-2; perhaps TRBD1 as D (5 bases). Trimming pared 3 bases from V and 2 bases from J, leaving 16 bases between. From germline, CDR1 is MNHEY and CDR2 SVGAGI. The CDR3 spans 16 residues.

Worth noting for this clone: This sample also contains other DNA sequences that code for the same CDR3. The chain carries TRBV18 and TRBJ1-5; 7 bases match TRBD1. Germline V CDR1 and CDR2: KGHSH, LQKENI. CDR3 length: 15 residues. V was clipped by 3 bases and J by 2 bases; unmatched bases: 4. The chain's CDR3 is CASSPSGQGNQPQHF. The CDR3 DNA sequence: TGTGCCAGCTCACCTTCCGGACAGGGCAATCAGCCCCAGCATTTT.

The J gene is TRBJ2-3, the V gene TRBV29-1, with a possible D match to TRBD2 (5 bases). CDR3 length: 12 residues. Trimming took off 7 bases at V and 5 bases at J, with 13 bases between the two ends. Germline-derived CDR1 and CDR2 are SQVTM and ANQGSEA. The CDR3 region has the DNA TGCAGCGGCGAAGAGGGTAAAGATACGCAGTATTTT. This encodes CSGEEGKDTQYF.

The genes are TRBV7-4 and TRBJ1-5; 9 bases line up with TRBD1. This CDR3 is built from 17 residues. Unmatched junction bases numbered 13, after V lost 5 bases and J lost 5 bases. Germline loops: CDR1 SGHVT, CDR2 SQSDAQ. Written as DNA, the CDR3 is TGTGCCAGCAGCCTTAGGGGACCGGGACAGGGCCATCAGCCCCAGCATTTT. Encoded protein: CASSLRGPGQGHQPQHF.

Only one count was recorded for this clone. CDR3 sequence reads: CASSEAPGEVVEAFF. CDR3 in DNA: TGTGCCAGCAGTGAAGCGCCCGGGGAGGTAGTTGAAGCTTTCTTT. The V and J genes are TRBV2 and TRBJ1-1, with D hard to call. Deletions cut 0 bases from V and 7 bases from J, with 15 bases between. The length of the CDR3 is 15 residues. The germline CDR1 and CDR2 sequences are SNHLY and FYNNEI.

The rearrangement joins TRBV6-4 to TRBJ1-5, with 8 bases matching TRBD1. Germline V gives CDR1 MRHNA, CDR2 SNTAGT. Unmatched junction bases numbered 21, after V lost 5 bases and J lost 3 bases. This CDR3 contains 20 residues. The CDR3 is CASSSVLQTGEGRDNQPQHF. DNA of the CDR3: TGTGCCAGCAGTTCGGTACTCCAGACAGGGGAGGGGAGAGACAATCAGCCCCAGCATTTT.

This chain connects TRBV18 to TRBJ2-5; D is undetermined. CDR1 is KGHSH and CDR2 is LQKENI in the germline V gene. CDR3 length: 12 amino acids. The V gene lost 3 bases and the J gene lost 5 bases, with 7 bases spanning the gap. CDR3 DNA sequence: TGTGCCAGCTCACCCTCTTTTGAGACCCAGTACTTC. It yields the protein CASSPSFETQYF.

The chain has TRBV7-2 and TRBJ1-2; D not certain. The CDR3 sequence is 13 residues long. Trimming pared 2 bases from V and 1 base from J, leaving 5 bases between. Per the germline V gene, CDR1 is SGHTA and CDR2 is FQGNSA. Written as DNA, the CDR3 is TGTGCCAGCAGCTTACACGGTAACTATGGCTACACCTTC. Encoded protein: CASSLHGNYGYTF.

This rearrangement joins TRBV27 to TRBJ2-3; no definite D call. This CDR3 contains 14 residues. V lost 3 bases and J 3 bases, leaving 10 bases between the germline ends. Germline CDR1 is MNHEY and CDR2 is SMNVEV (reference sequence). This chain's CDR3 is CASSFQWATDTQYF. For the CDR3, the DNA is TGTGCCAGCAGTTTCCAATGGGCGACAGATACGCAGTATTTT.

The chain employs TRBV9 and TRBJ1-1, with TRBD1 matching over 9 bases. J lost 5 bases, V lost 0 bases, and 5 bases had no gene match. Germline V gene sequence: CDR1 SGDLS, CDR2 YYNGEE. This CDR3 region has 15 residues. CDR3 nucleotide sequence: TGTGCCAGCAGCGTAGGGGACAGGGCTAGGACTGAAGCTTTCTTT. This translates into CASSVGDRARTEAFF.

The CDR3 here is CAIRETGDNEKLFF. The CDR3 DNA sequence: TGTGCCATCAGAGAAACAGGGGATAATGAAAAACTGTTTTTT. The chain employs TRBV10-3 and TRBJ1-4, with 7 bases matching TRBD1. The germline V gene has CDR1 ENHRY and CDR2 SYGVKD. The CDR3 covers 14 residues. Losses at the gene ends were 6 bases for V and 4 bases for J; bases not matched to a gene: 5.